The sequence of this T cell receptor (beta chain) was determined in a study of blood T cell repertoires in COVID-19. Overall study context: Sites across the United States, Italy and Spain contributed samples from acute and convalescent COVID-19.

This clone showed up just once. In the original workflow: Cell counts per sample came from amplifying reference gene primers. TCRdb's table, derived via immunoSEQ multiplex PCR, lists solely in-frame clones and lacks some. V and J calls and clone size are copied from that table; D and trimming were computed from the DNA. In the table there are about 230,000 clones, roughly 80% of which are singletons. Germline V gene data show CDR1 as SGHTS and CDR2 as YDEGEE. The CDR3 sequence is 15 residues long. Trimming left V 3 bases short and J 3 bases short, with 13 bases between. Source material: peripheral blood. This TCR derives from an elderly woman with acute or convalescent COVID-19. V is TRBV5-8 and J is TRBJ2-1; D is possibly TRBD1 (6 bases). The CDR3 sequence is CASSSGGGRYNEQFF. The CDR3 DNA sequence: TGTGCCAGCAGCTCTGGTGGGGGCCGCTACAATGAGCAGTTCTTC.